The present entry profiles one T cell receptor beta chain with its context. This clone showed up just a few times. No cognate antigen has been identified for it. Base qualities are not at hand, and no much larger clone is one base apart. For TCR Vbeta sequencing, memory CD4+ T cells were sorted ex vivo from the peripheral blood of narcolepsy patients and healthy controls. These data belong to a study of T cells in narcolepsy (dated by TCRdb to 2016 to 2019). General notes on the study: Patients with narcolepsy type 1 or type 2 (NT1, NT2) were enrolled in the study together with healthy control donors. The study used TCR Vbeta sequencing to track clonotypes in blood and CSF while looking for autoreactive T cells in narcolepsy patients that target self-antigens of hypocretin neurons (hypocretin, TRIB2). Paper-wide results and their limitations: Numbers of sequenced blood memory CD4+ clonotypes were comparable, with averages of some 40,000 in patients and fewer than 35,000 in controls. Certain blood memory CD4+ repertoires from patients and controls had no sequences that matched autoreactive T cell clones. Autoreactive clonotypes were reported to be detected serially in the blood of the same patients and of different patients, but not in the blood of healthy controls. Plots that compared CSF and blood CD4+ T cell clonotypes from the same patient highlighted HCRT-specific and TRIB2-specific autoreactive clonotypes.

Reading the germline V gene gives CDR1 MNHNS and CDR2 SASEGT. After removal of 3 bases from V and 2 bases from J, the junction retains 16 bases not matched to a gene. The CDR3, cysteine through phenylalanine, is 18 amino acids long. The only DNA kept is the CDR3, 54 bases in frame from the first base. The library was generated by the immunoSEQ multiplex PCR assay. Not all clones reach the TCRdb copy of this immuneACCESS table, which keeps in-frame sequences only. Checked studies attribute under half of the gap to unresolved V genes and leave the rest unexplained. The sample profile shows over 10,000 clones; roughly 91% of them were found once. The ten top clones hold more than 1.5% of the sample.

This receptor was taken from a human donor with narcolepsy. The sample consisted of CD45RA- memory CD4+ T cells from PBMCs. Per the publication, the cell subset or site label means: memory T cells sorted ex vivo from peripheral blood. The V and J genes are TRBV6-1 and TRBJ2-7; a stretch of 7 junction bases matches TRBD2. The CDR3 region has the sequence CASSETSMIFSGPYEQYF. The DNA sequence is as follows: TGTGCCAGCAGTGAGACGTCTATGATTTTTAGCGGGCCCTACGAGCAGTACTTC.